One sample yielded the 18 T cell receptor beta chains listed below, sequenced in a study of blood T cell repertoires in COVID-19. This table comes from immunoSEQ multiplex PCR, and its TCRdb copy is limited to in-frame clones, with some not included. The data show some 270,000 clones, with roughly 84% seen just once and about 3.4% held by the top ten. Sequences were obtained from PBMCs or T cells enriched from blood (not recorded which). These TCRs come from a man aged 45-65 years who had recovered from COVID-19.

The V call is TRBV5-1, the J call TRBJ1-5; no clear D. V was shortened by 0 bases and J by 4 bases, with 5 bases between the two germline ends. The CDR3 has 13 amino acids. Germline CDR1 is SGHRS and CDR2 is YFSETQ. CDR3 in amino acids: CASSLAQNQPQHF. The CDR3 DNA sequence: TGCGCCAGCAGCTTGGCCCAGAATCAGCCCCAGCATTTT.

The chain has TRBV9 and TRBJ2-1; 12 nucleotides line up with TRBD2. The junction had 1 base not matched to a gene; V was cut back by 2 bases and J by 1 base. The CDR3 sequence is 16 residues long. Germline V CDR1 and CDR2: SGDLS, YYNGEE. CDR3 bases: TGTGCCAGCAGCGTCCTAGCGGGGGGGTCCTACAATGAGCAGTTCTTC. Residues: CASSVLAGGSYNEQFF.

This rearrangement joins TRBV19 to TRBJ2-2; weak D call: TRBD1 (5 bases). Trimming pared 6 bases from V and 5 bases from J, leaving 13 bases between. The CDR3 length is 14 residues. CDR1 and CDR2 from the germline V gene are LNHDA and SQIVND (reference sequence). The CDR3 reads CASSPQGRTGELFF. The CDR3 DNA reads TGTGCCAGTAGCCCCCAGGGTCGGACCGGGGAGCTGTTTTTT.

This rearrangement joins TRBV15 to TRBJ1-2, with 7 bases that match TRBD1. V was pared by 3 bases and J by 8 bases, with 6 bases of the junction left unmatched. The CDR3 is made up of 13 amino acids. Germline V gene sequence: CDR1 LNHNV, CDR2 YYDKDF (reference sequence). The CDR3 DNA follows: TGTGCCACCAGCAGGGTTGCAGGGGGAGGCTACACCTTC. Translating it yields CATSRVAGGGYTF.

The CDR3 nucleotides are TGTGCCAGCAGCTTAATGTTGGGGGGACCTAATGAAAAACTGTTTTTT. The encoded protein is CASSLMLGGPNEKLFF. V is TRBV7-9 and J is TRBJ1-4; the D gene is possibly TRBD1 (5 bases). V lost 2 bases to trimming and J lost 3 bases, with 13 bases between them. The CDR3 loop spans 16 amino acids. Germline CDR1 SEHNR, CDR2 FQNEAQ (reference sequence).

This clone was detected only once. The rearrangement uses TRBV10-1 and TRBJ1-6; D gene unclear. This CDR3 is built from 12 residues. Deletions cut 2 bases from V and 12 bases from J, with 8 bases between. Germline lookup yields CDR1 WNHNN and CDR2 SYGVQD (reference sequence). This CDR3 is CASSEPSGPLHF. CDR3 sequence (DNA): TGCGCCAGCAGTGAGCCGTCAGGACCCCTCCACTTT.

This chain joins TRBV11-3 and TRBJ2-7; 7 bases align to TRBD1. The CDR3 consists of 13 residues. The germline V gene encodes CDR1 SGHNT and CDR2 YENEEA. The V gene end was trimmed by 4 bases and the J gene end by 5 bases; junction bases not matched to a gene: 5. Written as DNA, the CDR3 is TGTGCCAGCAGCTACAGGGGAAGGAACGAGCAGTACTTC. Amino acids: CASSYRGRNEQYF.

This chain joins TRBV6-1 and TRBJ1-2; D is undetermined. This CDR3 is built from 12 residues. CDR1 and CDR2 (germline): MNHNS, SASEGT. V shed 0 bases and J shed 8 bases, with 7 bases lying between them. The CDR3 loop is CASSEAPGGYTF. Here the CDR3 DNA reads TGTGCCAGCAGTGAAGCGCCGGGGGGCTACACCTTC.

V gene TRBV5-4 combines with J gene TRBJ2-2, with TRBD2 identical over 16 bases. Looked up from germline, CDR1 is SGHNT and CDR2 is YYREEE (reference sequence). The J segment lost 3 bases and the V segment lost 3 bases, leaving 2 bases of the junction unmatched. The CDR3 spans 17 residues. In DNA form, the CDR3 reads TGTGCCAGCAGCTCGGGACTAGCGGGGGGGTACACCGGGGAGCTGTTTTTT. Its translation: CASSSGLAGGYTGELFF.

The genes are TRBV5-1 and TRBJ2-4; D is unresolved. V was trimmed by 0 bases and J by 0 bases, leaving 13 bases between them. Germline lookup yields CDR1 SGHRS and CDR2 YFSETQ. CDR3 length: 17 residues. CDR3 loop: CASSLGADGRAKNIQYF. The CDR3 nucleotides read TGCGCCAGCAGCTTGGGGGCCGATGGGCGAGCCAAAAACATTCAGTACTTC. Together with reference TRBV5-1 and TRBJ2-4, the CDR3 gives the full variable domain: KAGVTQTPRYLIKTRGQQVTLSCSPISGHRSVSWYQQTPGQGLQFLFEYFSETQRNKGNFPGRFSGRQFSNSRSEMNVSTLELGDSALYLCASSLGADGRAKNIQYFGAGTRLSVL.

Of note for this clone: A junction boundary mismatches the germline segment, possibly from a read error. V usage is TRBV20-1 and J usage is TRBJ1-2, with D maybe TRBD1 (6 bases). Germline V gene sequence: CDR1 DFQATT, CDR2 SNEGSKA (reference sequence). This CDR3 spans 8 amino acids. The chain's CDR3 is CSGGGQSF. The CDR3 DNA sequence: TGCAGTGGCGGGGGACAATCATTC.

This clone was detected only once. The chain links TRBV11-1 to TRBJ2-1; D remains ambiguous. The germline V gene encodes CDR1 SGHAT and CDR2 FQDESV (reference sequence). The CDR3 runs to 12 residues. Trimming left V 3 bases short and J 7 bases short, with 7 bases between. The CDR3, as DNA: TGTGCCAGCAGCTTCCCGTTGAATGAGCAGTTCTTC. Encoded protein: CASSFPLNEQFF.

This chain joins TRBV4-1 and TRBJ1-2, with a weak D call TRBD1 (5 bases). The CDR3 runs to 17 residues. V lost 1 base to trimming and J lost 5 bases, with 20 bases between them. CDR1 is MGHRA and CDR2 is YSYEKL in the germline V gene. The CDR3 DNA is TGCGCCAGCAGCCAAGGGTTTCGCGGGGGGATGATTTATGGCTACACCTTC. This gives the protein CASSQGFRGGMIYGYTF.

The chain combines TRBV5-6 with TRBJ2-5, with 7 bases that match TRBD1. Per the germline V gene, CDR1 is SGHDT and CDR2 is YYEEEE. The J segment lost 2 bases and the V segment lost 4 bases, leaving 11 bases of the junction unmatched. The length of the CDR3 is 16 residues. CDR3 DNA sequence: TGTGCCAGCAGCCGGGACAGCGGATTTGGTCAAGAGACCCAGTACTTC. Its protein product is CASSRDSGFGQETQYF.

This clone was seen a few times. This chain links TRBV6-5 with TRBJ2-3; D might be TRBD1 (6 bases). V lost 6 bases to trimming and J lost 2 bases, with 9 bases between them. Germline V gives CDR1 MNHEY, CDR2 SVGAGI. The CDR3 covers 13 residues. The CDR3 loop is CASRQGYTDTQYF. Here the CDR3 DNA reads TGTGCCAGCAGACAGGGATACACAGATACGCAGTATTTT.

CDR3 bases: TGTGCTAGTGGTCCGGACAACCTATTATCACCCCTCCACTTT. It yields the protein CASGPDNLLSPLHF. This chain connects TRBV12-5 to TRBJ1-6; a possible D gene is TRBD1 (5 bases). V lost 5 bases, J lost 10 bases, and 15 bases lay in between. From germline, CDR1 is LGHNT and CDR2 FRNRAP. The length of the CDR3 is 14 residues.

This clone occurred a few times. This chain joins TRBV28 and TRBJ2-1; TRBD2 aligns across 10 bases. Germline assignment: CDR1 MDHEN and CDR2 SYDVKM. J lost 7 bases, V lost 1 base, and 7 bases had no gene match. The CDR3 has 16 amino acids. The DNA for the CDR3 is TGTGCCAGCAGTTTATCGGGGCTAGCGGGAGCTAATGAGCAGTTCTTC. Its translation: CASSLSGLAGANEQFF.

This rearrangement joins TRBV29-1 to TRBJ2-7, with 10 bases lining up with TRBD1. This CDR3 has 13 amino acids. The J segment lost 5 bases and the V segment lost 7 bases, leaving 8 bases of the junction unmatched. Germline CDR1 reads SQVTM; CDR2 reads ANQGSEA. The CDR3 is CSATTGGKDEQYF. CDR3 nucleotides: TGCAGCGCGACGACAGGGGGCAAGGACGAGCAGTACTTC.